The 5 T cell receptor beta chains presented below share a single source sample, sequenced in a study of blood T cell repertoires in COVID-19. This table comes from immunoSEQ multiplex PCR, and its TCRdb copy is limited to in-frame clones, with some not included. The sample yields 200,000 to 250,000 clones, 70% to 90% seen once. Material for sequencing was PBMCs or T cells enriched from blood (not recorded which). The source of these receptors is a man aged 30-40 years who had recovered from COVID-19.

This clone was counted once. The rearrangement links TRBV6-1 to TRBJ2-2; possible D gene TRBD2, 6 bases. The V gene's germline CDR1 is MNHNS and CDR2 SASEGT. This CDR3 is 14 amino acids long. V gave up 2 bases and J gave up 7 bases, with 11 bases separating them. The CDR3 nucleotides read TGTGCCAGCAGTGAATTAGGAGGGATCGGGGAGCTGTTTTTT. Protein product: CASSELGGIGELFF.

The rearrangement links TRBV19 to TRBJ1-5; 7 nucleotides line up with TRBD1. This CDR3 contains 13 residues. V gave up 7 bases and J gave up 5 bases; unmatched junction bases: 5. Germline lookup yields CDR1 LNHDA and CDR2 SQIVND (reference sequence). CDR3 sequence: CASTTQGDQPQHF. The CDR3 DNA sequence: TGTGCCAGTACGACTCAGGGGGATCAGCCCCAGCATTTT.

V gene TRBV30 combines with J gene TRBJ2-3; possible D gene TRBD1, 5 bases. V lost 5 bases and J lost 2, with 11 bases in between. The CDR3 consists of 13 residues. The V gene's germline CDR1 is GTSNPN and CDR2 SVGIG (reference sequence). The CDR3 sequence: CAWGPRATDTQYF. The CDR3 coding sequence is TGTGCCTGGGGGCCCAGGGCCACAGATACGCAGTATTTT.

In its sample, this clone was seen a few times. This chain uses TRBV6-5 with TRBJ1-5, with TRBD1 matching 11 bases. This CDR3 has 16 amino acids. V gave up 2 bases and J gave up 6 bases; unmatched junction bases: 6. CDR1 MNHEY and CDR2 SVGAGI come from the germline V gene. The CDR3 DNA sequence: TGTGCCAGCAGTTACCCGGGACAGGGGGTGAGTCAGCCCCAGCATTTT. This codes for CASSYPGQGVSQPQHF.

The DNA of the CDR3 is TGTGCCAGCAGCCCGCTGGCTAACAGGGACCAAGCTTTCTTT. Encoded protein: CASSPLANRDQAFF. The rearrangement links TRBV5-4 to TRBJ1-1, with a tentative D call TRBD1 (6 bases). This CDR3 region has 14 residues. V lost 4 bases, J lost 9 bases, and 19 bases lay in between. Germline V CDR1 and CDR2: SGHNT, YYREEE (reference sequence). Full variable domain (outside the CDR3, taken from reference TRBV5-4 and TRBJ1-1): ETGVTQSPTHLIKTRGQQVTLRCSSQSGHNTVSWYQQALGQGPQFIFQYYREEENGRGNFPPRFSGLQFPNYSSELNVNALELDDSALYLCASSPLANRDQAFFGQGTRLTVV.